The present entry profiles one TCR beta chain with its context. This clone was picked up a small number of times. There is no known antigen for this receptor. There are no base qualities to consult, and no much larger clone falls within one base. The data were taken from a study of blood T cell repertoires in COVID-19 (dated by TCRdb to the early 2020s). About the investigation overall: Collaborator samples came from the United States, Italy and Spain and covered acute and convalescent phases of COVID-19. The material from the prospective study consisted of cDNA or gDNA derived from T cells, B-cell-depleted T cells, or PBMCs. Deeply sampled blood TCRbeta repertoires from subjects exposed to, actively infected with, or recovered from COVID-19 were included in the dataset. The repertoires were released in a freely available public database meant as a resource for research on the immune response to SARS-CoV-2. Samples came from the ongoing ImmuneRACE study (first 160 participants) plus 1,254 subjects from 6 global collaborators. Sample metadata almost always included a de-identified subject ID, COVID-19 status, age in years and sex. Where HLA class I and class II types were available, the types were taken from metadata supplied by the sample provider, not from assay-based typing.

The immunoSEQ Assay, a bias-controlled multiplex PCR, was used to amplify TCRbeta CDR3 regions from genomic DNA. The original pipeline was this. Within the assay, amplification of reference gene primers was used to estimate how many nucleated cells each sample contained. To quantify the absolute abundance of each unique TCRbeta CDR3 rearrangement, sequence reads were collapsed and filtered. For each sample, productive Simpson clonality was calculated by taking the square root of Simpson's diversity index across productive rearrangements. TCRdb holds this immuneACCESS table with in-frame rearrangements only. Some clones are missing; in checked studies, unresolved V genes explain under half, and the rest has no known cause. That table is the source of V, J and clone size, and D and trimming were worked out from the DNA. This sample lists fewer than 20,000 clones; about 85% were detected once. Roughly 31% of the sample goes to the ten largest clones.

The investigation overall reported the following: The amount of clinical and demographic metadata varied by source and participant and was provided uncurated.

Here V drops 1 base and J drops 9 bases, and the junction holds 10 bases not matched to any gene. Per the germline V gene (reference sequence), LGHDT is the CDR1 and YNNKEL is the CDR2. Its CDR3 holds 15 amino acids, cysteine through phenylalanine. Just the 45-base CDR3 DNA is kept, in frame starting at base 1. Each collaborating institution followed its own protocols to collect whole blood in K2EDTA tubes. For TCRbeta analysis, collaborator samples were shipped as frozen whole blood, as isolated PBMCs, or as DNA extracted from either sample type. The chain is assembled from TRBV3-1 (or the pseudogene TRBV3-2) and TRBJ2-7; 9 nucleotides in the junction match TRBD2. The sequence was obtained from a human donor with active COVID-19. The donor label of this sample is uncertain. Material for sequencing was peripheral blood. The CDR3 is CASSQGGREGNGQYF. The sequenced DNA is TGTGCCAGCAGCCAAGGCGGGAGGGAGGGCAACGGGCAGTACTTC.